This TCR beta chain was sequenced in a study of beta chain features in type 1 diabetes. Study background: All samples yielded some 110 million examined sorted cells. Regarding the study as a whole: Moderate yet significant TCRB CDR3 shortening was seen in Type 1 diabetes patients in all four CD4+ subsets. When VDJ junctions were examined, type 1 diabetes patients showed fewer insertions and more deletions.

The investigators reverse transcribed all of the isolated RNA, so they sequenced expressed TCRB transcripts. Method: immunoSEQ multiplex PCR; TCRdb's copy keeps in-frame clones and lacks some. The profile shows 250,000 to 300,000 clones, about 13% of them singletons. As for this clone: Its antigen is not known.

Purity (above 98%) was reached by all sorted populations. Germline assignment: CDR1 SNHLY and CDR2 FYNNEI. Trimming pared 1 base from V and 0 bases from J, leaving 16 bases between. The CDR3 extends over 18 amino acids. V and J are TRBV2 and TRBJ1-3; possible D gene TRBD1, 5 bases. This TCR derives from a man in his thirties or forties with type 1 diabetes. The material sequenced was naive CD4+ T cells from blood. In DNA, the CDR3 is TGTGCCAGCAGTGAAGTTCTGACAGCCTCTGACTCTGGAAACACCATATATTTT. This codes for CASSEVLTASDSGNTIYF.